Following are 22 T cell receptor beta chains from one sample sequenced in a study of blood T cell repertoires in COVID-19. Profiling relied on immunoSEQ multiplex PCR, and the TCRdb table lists in-frame clones only, not all of them. The repertoire holds about 160,000 clones, with roughly 84% as singletons. Sequenced: peripheral blood. The receptor source for this set is an elderly woman with active or convalescent COVID-19.

The rearrangement links TRBV12-5 to TRBJ2-1, with D maybe TRBD2 (7 bases). The CDR3 is made up of 16 amino acids. Germline values: CDR1 LGHNT, CDR2 FRNRAP. Deletions cut 0 bases from V and 8 bases from J, with 17 bases between. The CDR3 coding sequence is TGTGCTAGTGGTTTGGTAGTAGGGGGGGGCCCCCATGAGCAGTTCTTC. Translation: CASGLVVGGGPHEQFF.

This sequence joins TRBV30 and TRBJ1-6; D may be TRBD1 (5 bases). Germline V lookup: CDR1 GTSNPN, CDR2 SVGIG (reference sequence). The CDR3 runs to 15 residues. V lost 2 bases and J 16 bases, leaving 24 bases between the germline ends. The CDR3: CAWSTEDRGDIILHF. The CDR3 DNA follows: TGTGCCTGGAGTACCGAGGACCGGGGGGATATAATTCTCCACTTT.

This rearrangement joins TRBV4-1 to TRBJ1-4; D is possibly TRBD1 (5 bases). The CDR3 is 15 residues long. CDR1 MGHRA and CDR2 YSYEKL come from the germline V gene. Between the trimmed V and J ends, which lost 2 bases and 8 bases, there was a span of 15 bases. The CDR3 DNA is TGCGCCAGCAGCCAATTCGGTCAGGGAGGGGAAAAACTGTTTTTT. This sequence encodes CASSQFGQGGEKLFF.

The chain links TRBV2 to TRBJ2-3; TRBD2 is a possible D gene (5 bases). Germline CDR1 and CDR2: SNHLY and FYNNEI. V gave up 4 bases and J gave up 1 base, with 12 bases separating them. The CDR3 runs 15 residues. The CDR3 protein is CASSVSGVRTDTQYF. Here the CDR3 DNA reads TGTGCCAGCAGTGTCTCCGGGGTCCGCACAGATACGCAGTATTTT.

The chain joins TRBV29-1 to TRBJ2-7; TRBD1 agrees at 10 bases. Losses at the gene ends were 7 bases for V and 4 bases for J; bases not matched to a gene: 13. The CDR3 loop spans 15 amino acids. Germline assignment: CDR1 SQVTM and CDR2 ANQGSEA. The DNA for the CDR3 is TGCAGCGCTGGGACCGGGACAGGGGTAACTTACGAGCAGTACTTC. Translation gives CSAGTGTGVTYEQYF.

The rearrangement uses TRBV24-1 and TRBJ2-1, with 7 bases that match TRBD2. Germline CDR1 is KGHDR and CDR2 is SFDVKD. The CDR3 covers 18 residues. Unmatched junction bases numbered 12, after V lost 4 bases and J lost 1 base. Written as DNA, the CDR3 is TGTGCCACCAGTGAAGGGGCAGCGGGGATTAATTCCTACAATGAGCAGTTCTTC. The encoded protein is CATSEGAAGINSYNEQFF.

The chain links TRBV27 to TRBJ2-4; 7 bases match TRBD1. Germline V gene data show CDR1 as MNHEY and CDR2 as SMNVEV (reference sequence). V gave up 7 bases and J gave up 0 bases; unmatched junction bases: 9. The CDR3 has 16 amino acids. The CDR3 region has the DNA TGTGCCAGCACCTCACCGGGACAGTTAGCCAAAAACATTCAGTACTTC. As protein: CASTSPGQLAKNIQYF.

The rearrangement uses TRBV15 and TRBJ2-7, with D tentatively TRBD1 (6 bases). Trimming left V 4 bases short and J 3 bases short, with 10 bases between. This CDR3 has 13 amino acids. Germline V gene lookup returns CDR1 LNHNV and CDR2 YYDKDF (reference sequence). CDR3 coding DNA: TGTGCCACCAGCATCCAGACAGGCTACGAGCAGTACTTC. The encoded protein is CATSIQTGYEQYF.

This clone occurred a few times. This sequence joins TRBV9 and TRBJ1-3; 8 bases fit TRBD1. This CDR3 contains 15 residues. The V gene's germline CDR1 is SGDLS and CDR2 YYNGEE. The J segment lost 4 bases and the V segment lost 4 bases, leaving 7 bases of the junction unmatched. This CDR3 is CASSPGGAGGNTIYF. For the CDR3, the DNA is TGTGCCAGCAGCCCAGGGGGCGCGGGAGGAAACACCATATATTTT.

The chain uses TRBV19 and TRBJ1-2; weak D call: TRBD1 (5 bases). The CDR3 has 13 amino acids. Germline V lookup: CDR1 LNHDA, CDR2 SQIVND (reference sequence). V was pared by 9 bases and J by 0 bases, with 11 bases between. CDR3 in amino acids: CASRQTSNYGYTF. CDR3 DNA: TGTGCCAGCCGACAGACCTCTAACTATGGCTACACCTTC.

The chain has TRBV6-5 and TRBJ2-5; D is possibly TRBD2 (6 bases). From germline, CDR1 is MNHEY and CDR2 SVGAGI. The CDR3 totals 13 residues. V was clipped by 5 bases and J by 5 bases, with 12 bases between them. The CDR3 reads CASSITSRETQYF. The CDR3, as DNA: TGTGCCAGCAGTATAACTAGCAGGGAGACCCAGTACTTC.

The rearrangement joins TRBV18 to TRBJ2-7; D is possibly TRBD1 (5 bases). V lost 6 bases and J lost 3, with 18 bases in between. The CDR3 has 15 amino acids. The germline CDR1 and CDR2 sequences are KGHSH and LQKENI. The DNA for the CDR3 is TGTGCCAGCTCCGTGGGCAACACAGGCGGCTACGAGCAGTACTTC. This codes for CASSVGNTGGYEQYF.

V usage is TRBV24-1 and J usage is TRBJ2-5; D possibly corresponds to TRBD2 (5 bases). The CDR3 consists of 12 residues. V shed 9 bases and J shed 7 bases, with 14 bases lying between them. CDR1 KGHDR and CDR2 SFDVKD come from the germline V gene. The CDR3 sequence: CATEDSLGTQYF. The CDR3 nucleotides are TGTGCCACCGAGGACTCCTTGGGGACCCAGTACTTC.

This sequence joins TRBV6-1 and TRBJ2-7; TRBD2 aligns across 7 bases. The J segment lost 2 bases and the V segment lost 3 bases, leaving 16 bases of the junction unmatched. Germline V CDR1 and CDR2: MNHNS, SASEGT. CDR3 length: 18 amino acids. The CDR3 loop reads CASSDGKGMAGETYEQYF. DNA for the CDR3: TGTGCCAGCAGTGATGGGAAAGGGATGGCGGGGGAGACCTACGAGCAGTACTTC.

The V gene is TRBV5-1, the J gene TRBJ1-2; a weak D match, TRBD1 (5 bases). Trimming stripped 0 bases from V and 8 bases from J, with 14 bases between. Germline V gene lookup returns CDR1 SGHRS and CDR2 YFSETQ. The CDR3 is 14 amino acids. The DNA for the CDR3 is TGCGCCAGCAGCTTGGGGCAGGGTAGACGAGGCTACACCTTC. It specifies CASSLGQGRRGYTF.

The rearrangement joins TRBV19 to TRBJ1-1, with D maybe TRBD1 (6 bases). The CDR3 totals 13 residues. Germline lookup yields CDR1 LNHDA and CDR2 SQIVND (reference sequence). Trimming left V 7 bases short and J 5 bases short, with 14 bases between. CDR3 amino acids: CASTYRDRTEAFF. As DNA, the CDR3 is TGTGCCAGTACCTACAGGGATCGAACTGAAGCTTTCTTT.

The chain recombines TRBV18 with TRBJ2-5, with TRBD2 matching over 8 bases. Looked up from germline, CDR1 is KGHSH and CDR2 is LQKENI. J gave up 3 bases and V 3 bases, and 12 bases lay outside the gene matches. CDR3 length equals 17 residues. The CDR3 DNA follows: TGTGCCAGCTCACCCCCGGGACTAGGAGGTTGGAAAGAGACCCAGTACTTC. This codes for CASSPPGLGGWKETQYF.

This clone was seen a handful of times. CDR3 nucleotides: TGTGCCAGCAGAATCAGGATTCTAGGGGGAAAACTGTTTTTT. As protein: CASRIRILGGKLFF. The genes are TRBV14 and TRBJ1-4, with a weak D call TRBD1 (6 bases). V was clipped by 6 bases and J by 10 bases, with 18 bases between them. The CDR3 contains 14 residues. CDR1 SGHDN and CDR2 FVKESK come from the germline V gene.

The rearrangement links TRBV9 to TRBJ1-1; weak D call: TRBD1 (5 bases). The germline V gene encodes CDR1 SGDLS and CDR2 YYNGEE. The CDR3 has 13 amino acids. The V end lost 5 bases, the J end lost 6 bases, and 14 bases lay between the germline ends. This CDR3 reads CASSRGGDSEAFF. The CDR3 region has the DNA TGTGCCAGCAGTAGAGGAGGGGACTCTGAAGCTTTCTTT.

The genes are TRBV10-3 and TRBJ1-1; D is ambiguous. V was clipped by 4 bases and J by 5 bases, with 11 bases between them. This CDR3 has 13 residues. CDR1 is ENHRY, CDR2 SYGVKD, per germline. In nucleotides, the CDR3 is TGTGCCATCAGTGTAGCTGGGTCTACTGAAGCTTTCTTT. This codes for CAISVAGSTEAFF.

The chain couples TRBV5-1 to TRBJ1-1, with D perhaps matching TRBD1 (6 bases). CDR1 is SGHRS and CDR2 is YFSETQ in the germline V gene. V gave up 0 bases and J gave up 4 bases, with 10 bases separating them. The CDR3 runs to 14 residues. The CDR3 region has the DNA TGCGCCAGCAGCTTGGACGGGGGGCTCACTGAAGCTTTCTTT. This gives the protein CASSLDGGLTEAFF.

The chain joins TRBV5-1 to TRBJ2-1; TRBD1 might be the D (6 bases). Germline V gene sequence: CDR1 SGHRS, CDR2 YFSETQ. The V end lost 3 bases, the J end lost 0 bases, and 19 bases lay between the germline ends. The CDR3 loop spans 18 amino acids. Written as DNA, the CDR3 is TGCGCCAGCAGCTGGGATGATCAGGGGAAATCCTCCTACAATGAGCAGTTCTTC. Its translation is CASSWDDQGKSSYNEQFF.